This record covers a single TCR beta chain. Its specific antigen is unknown. No clone much larger than this one lies a single base away; base qualities are absent. The time point label, as the study defines it: baseline before first vaccination. Samples from vaccinated people were obtained from the UK trials COV001 and COV002, which included a single-blind randomized controlled phase 2/3 trial of AZD1222 (ChAdOx1 nCoV-19) in healthy adults. Trial participant PBMC samples were collected at day 0 and day 28 after the second dose for TCRbeta chain sequencing. This specimen belongs to a study of T cell responses to AZD1222 COVID-19 vaccine (dated by TCRdb to the early 2020s). Regarding the study in general: AZD1222 recipients with second doses at about 4 weeks or about 12 weeks were pooled, because spike-specific TCR depth and breadth did not differ between schedules. A total of approximately 240 trial participants underwent TCR sequencing, of whom about 210 had received two doses of AZD1222 and 26 had received two doses of the MenACWY control vaccine. Trial participants were enrolled into age subgroups of 18-55, 56-69 and 70-plus years, which contained roughly 150, 30 and 60 TCR-sequenced participants, respectively.

The CDR3 regions of human TCRbeta chains were analyzed by immunosequencing. The study's own analysis went as follows. TCRs in the repertoires were matched against a reference library of SARS-CoV-2-specific TCRs that had been generated with the MIRA antigen-specificity platform. Breadth meant the fraction of unique TCRs that were SARS-CoV-2-associated, whereas depth meant the fraction of total T cells that were SARS-CoV-2-associated. Using the MIRA data, each spike-specific TCR was assigned both to the spike region to which the TCR was reactive and to a CD4 or CD8 class. Log10-transformed breadth and depth values were compared by one-way ANOVA with Sidak's multiple comparisons tests. As stored in TCRdb, this immuneACCESS dataset retains in-frame rearrangements with V and J assigned. A fraction of the clones does not appear; measured against another copy, unresolved V genes explain less than half of the discrepancy, and the remainder lacks a known reason. That table supplies the V and J calls and clone size; D and trimming were determined from the DNA. The sample table records tens of thousands of clones; approximately 90% of these occur just once. Just over 30% of the sample comes from the top ten.

What the work shows at the level of the full study, not this receptor alone: CD4 TCRs associated with the vaccine covered the entire spike protein, and the dominant responses were in regions 160-218 and 743-854. Participants were mostly white British, with more females than males. The authors suggested clonal diversity may have been underestimated. After two AZD1222 doses, both the breadth and the depth of spike-specific TCRs were significantly higher than at day 0 and than in MenACWY recipients. Conclusions about previously exposed vaccinees are limited, since just six or seven AZD1222 recipients were seropositive for SARS-CoV-2 at baseline. Nearly half of unique spike-specific TCRs reportedly recognized epitopes outside regions mutated in the B.1.351 and B.1.1.7 variants. In the small 56-69-year group, the increase in depth fell short of significance, most likely because of low power. Because no day 14 peak-response samples were available, repertoires were characterized only after the peak T cell response.

The CDR3 covers 15 residues, taking in both the cysteine and the phenylalanine. Only the CDR3 DNA is retained, 45 bases long and in frame from the first base. According to the germline V gene, CDR1 reads MNHEY and CDR2 reads SVGAGI. The V and J ends are trimmed by 0 bases and 6 bases, leaving 9 bases between them. The sample in question was peripheral blood, obtained on day 0 of AZD1222 vaccination. The chain is made from TRBV6-5 and TRBJ1-6; the D gene is unclear. This TCR was recovered from an adult in good health. This receptor carries the CDR3 CASSYSIRVNSPLHF. The nucleotides are TGTGCCAGCAGTTACTCGATCCGGGTTAATTCACCCCTCCACTTT.